This T cell receptor beta chain was recorded in a study of T cells in Graves' hyperthyroidism and ophthalmopathy. J gave up 5 bases and V 5 bases, and 7 bases lay outside the gene matches. The CDR3 runs 16 residues. Germline values: CDR1 SGHTA, CDR2 FQGNSA. This clonotype was observed many times. Its antigen remains unknown. Study-level findings and limits: Separating ophthalmopathy from stable hyperthyroidism was achieved by a 13 V-J model. Blood held most thyroid clonotypes expanded above 0.001 frequency.

Using RNA transcripts as the source, TCR beta CDR3 regions were amplified. The TCR CDR3 first-round RT-PCR relied on the HTBI primer set. TCRdb recomputed calls from the multiplex PCR reads with MiXCR, one row per CDR3 protein. The repertoire holds roughly 420,000 distinct CDR3 sequences, with approximately 14% as singletons. The sample taken for sequencing was blood. The V gene is TRBV7-2, the J gene TRBJ2-3; TRBD2 agrees at 13 bases. The sequence was collected from a woman aged 18 to 35 with Graves' hyperthyroidism. This CDR3 reads CASSIRTSGGGDTQYF. The DNA for the CDR3 is TGTGCCAGCAGCATACGGACTAGCGGGGGAGGAGATACGCAGTATTTT.